The 14 T cell receptor beta chains given below trace back to one sample, sequenced in a study of T cells after yellow fever vaccination. TCRdb re-called the 5' RACE reads with MiXCR, one entry per CDR3 protein. The table shows approximately 340,000 distinct CDR3 sequences, with 8.7% occurring only once. The specimen was PBMCs, collected on the day of the first yellow fever vaccination. These receptors were taken from a man between 18 and 29 years old who received the YFV17D yellow fever vaccine.

This chain connects TRBV7-9 to TRBJ2-3; D not resolved. V was cut by 7 bases and J by 0 bases, with 5 bases left in between. Germline CDR1 SEHNR, CDR2 FQNEAQ (reference sequence). This CDR3 region has 12 residues. CDR3 sequence: CASITSTDTQYF. The CDR3 DNA reads as TGTGCCAGCATCACTAGCACAGATACGCAGTATTTT.

There are many counts of this clonotype. The chain links TRBV10-3 to TRBJ2-3; D may be TRBD2 (6 bases). The V gene lost 8 bases and the J gene lost 2 bases, with 11 bases spanning the gap. This CDR3 is built from 13 residues. Germline loops: CDR1 ENHRY, CDR2 SYGVKD. The CDR3 DNA follows: TGTGCCATCTCCGCGGGGACCACAGATACGCAGTATTTT. It yields the protein CAISAGTTDTQYF.

This clonotype was recorded a few times. The chain couples TRBV7-6 to TRBJ2-3; D is possibly TRBD1 (6 bases). The germline V gene has CDR1 SGHVS and CDR2 FNYEAQ. There are 15 residues in the CDR3. V was clipped by 1 base and J by 2 bases, with 10 bases between them. The chain's CDR3 is CASSLVTGSTDTQYF. Here the CDR3 DNA reads TGTGCCAGCAGCTTAGTCACAGGGTCCACAGATACGCAGTATTTT.

The chain is built from TRBV4-1 and TRBJ1-4; D is possibly TRBD1 (5 bases). Germline V gene lookup returns CDR1 MGHRA and CDR2 YSYEKL. Trimming shortened V by 3 bases and J by 3 bases, and 14 bases separated the two germline ends. This CDR3 has 16 amino acids. The CDR3 region is CASSQNQGTANEKLFF. CDR3 coding DNA: TGCGCCAGCAGCCAGAACCAGGGCACGGCTAATGAAAAACTGTTTTTT.

This clonotype has only a few counts. The V and J genes are TRBV7-6 and TRBJ1-1; D ambiguous. The ends were cut back, 0 bases at V and 0 bases at J, with 5 bases in the middle. The length of the CDR3 is 14 residues. Germline CDR1 is SGHVS and CDR2 is FNYEAQ. The DNA of the CDR3 is TGTGCCAGCAGCTTAGCAGAGATGAACACTGAAGCTTTCTTT. Translating it yields CASSLAEMNTEAFF.

This clonotype turned up a few times. V usage is TRBV7-2 and J usage is TRBJ2-5; 8 bases fit TRBD2. Per the germline V gene, CDR1 is SGHTA and CDR2 is FQGNSA. Trimming took 10 bases from V and 5 from J; bases not matched to a gene: 12. The CDR3 is made up of 14 amino acids. The CDR3 nucleotides read TGTGCCACCGCCTCCGGGGGGGGATGGGAGACCCAGTACTTC. Amino acid sequence: CATASGGGWETQYF. Together with reference TRBV7-2 and TRBJ2-5, the CDR3 gives the full variable domain: GAGVSQSPSNKVTEKGKDVELRCDPISGHTALYWYRQSLGQGLEFLIYFQGNSAPDKSGLPSDRFSAERTGGSVSTLTIQRTQQEDSAVYLCATASGGGWETQYFGPGTRLLVL.

CDR3 amino acids: CASSRDSWGTDTQYF. Written as DNA, the CDR3 is TGCGCCAGCAGCAGGGATAGCTGGGGCACAGATACGCAGTATTTT. The chain uses TRBV5-1 and TRBJ2-3; D not resolved. In germline, CDR1 is SGHRS, CDR2 YFSETQ. The CDR3 contains 15 residues. V was clipped by 4 bases and J by 1 base, with 13 bases between them.

There are many counts of this clonotype. V is TRBV27 and J is TRBJ2-1; D uncertain. Germline lookup yields CDR1 MNHEY and CDR2 SMNVEV (reference sequence). This CDR3 contains 13 residues. V shed 4 bases and J shed 7 bases, with 11 bases lying between them. CDR3: CASSSGTENEQFF. The CDR3 bases are TGTGCCAGCAGTTCGGGCACTGAGAATGAGCAGTTCTTC.

The V and J genes are TRBV6-5 and TRBJ1-1; tentatively, D is TRBD1 (5 bases). V was shortened by 4 bases and J by 6 bases, with 15 bases between the two germline ends. CDR1 is MNHEY and CDR2 is SVGAGI in the germline V gene. The CDR3 has 14 residues. The CDR3 nucleotides are TGTGCCAGCAGTTGGGGCGTCCCCGGGGCTGAAGCTTTCTTT. Encoded protein: CASSWGVPGAEAFF.

The chain carries TRBV12-3 or TRBV12-4 and TRBJ2-7; 10 bases map to TRBD2. The length of the CDR3 is 14 residues. V lost 8 bases, J lost 6 bases, and 10 bases stayed unmatched. The DNA of the CDR3 is TGTGCCAGCTCTGCCGGGACTAGCGCGGCCGAGCAGTACGTC. This sequence encodes CASSAGTSAAEQYV.

This clonotype was detected a few times. The rearrangement links TRBV4-1 to TRBJ2-5, with 7 bases lining up with TRBD1. Trimming at V came to 4 bases and at J to 0 bases, leaving 5 bases not matched to a gene. Germline assignment: CDR1 MGHRA and CDR2 YSYEKL. The CDR3 extends over 15 amino acids. The CDR3 nucleotides are TGCGCCAGCAGCCTGAGGGACAGCCACCAAGAGACCCAGTACTTC. This encodes CASSLRDSHQETQYF.

V and J are TRBV18 and TRBJ2-3; a weak D match, TRBD2 (6 bases). With 3 bases removed from V and 6 bases from J, the gap between germline ends came to 16 bases. Germline V gene data show CDR1 as KGHSH and CDR2 as LQKENI. The CDR3 has 15 amino acids. The CDR3 DNA follows: TGTGCCAGCTCACCGGTAGGGACTGTCTCCGATACGCAGTATTTT. Translating gives CASSPVGTVSDTQYF.

V is TRBV7-9 and J is TRBJ1-4, with unresolved D. The CDR3 sequence is 15 residues long. Per germline, CDR1 SEHNR and CDR2 FQNEAQ (reference sequence). V lost 3 bases, J lost 0 bases, and 8 bases lay in between. This chain's CDR3 is CASSFVGATNEKLFF. The CDR3 nucleotides are TGTGCCAGCAGCTTCGTCGGGGCAACTAATGAAAAACTGTTTTTT.

This clonotype was found many times. J is TRBJ2-1 and V is TRBV28; maybe TRBD1 (5 bases). CDR1 MDHEN and CDR2 SYDVKM come from the germline V gene. The length of the CDR3 is 14 residues. V lost 5 bases and J 4 bases, leaving 12 bases between the germline ends. The CDR3 coding sequence is TGTGCCAGCAGTCCCCCGACAGTGTACAATGAGCAGTTCTTC. Its translation is CASSPPTVYNEQFF.